This entry describes one TCR beta chain. Profiling relied on immunoSEQ multiplex PCR, and the TCRdb table lists in-frame clones only, not all of them. The table records tens of thousands of clones, about nine tenths of them present only once. The sample belongs to a study of T cell changes during pregnancy in multiple sclerosis. This TCR came from a female donor in good health, enrolled as a control in a pregnancy study. The sequencing here drew on peripheral blood, taken in the third trimester of pregnancy.

CDR3 coding DNA: TGTGCCAGCAGCGGACAGACGAACACTGAAGCTTTCTTT. Amino acid sequence: CASSGQTNTEAFF. V and J are TRBV7-9 and TRBJ1-1; a possible D gene is TRBD1 (6 bases). CDR3 size: 13 residues. Germline-derived CDR1 and CDR2 are SEHNR and FQNEAQ (reference sequence). Between the trimmed V and J ends, which lost 5 bases and 1 base, there was a span of 8 bases.